What follows describes a single TCR beta chain. Germline CDR1 and CDR2: DFQATT and SNEGSKA (reference sequence). V shed 6 bases and J shed 0 bases, with 15 bases lying between them. The CDR3 length is 15 residues. This sample is drawn from a study of T cells in Graves' hyperthyroidism and ophthalmopathy. TCR beta CDR3 region amplification was performed from RNA transcripts. The HTBI primer set was used in a first-round RT-PCR of the TCR CDR3. TCRdb called the multiplex PCR reads again in MiXCR, with one record for every CDR3 protein. The table has roughly 380,000 distinct CDR3 sequences, roughly 13% seen once.

The specimen was blood. The chain links TRBV20-1 to TRBJ2-1, with a weak D call TRBD2 (5 bases). This receptor was identified in a woman under 30 with Graves' hyperthyroidism. DNA of the CDR3: TGCAGTGCCCCGGCGAGCGGAAGCTCCTACAATGAGCAGTTCTTC. Encoded protein: CSAPASGSSYNEQFF.